Below, one TCR beta chain is given with its context. These data are taken from a study of CD8+CD57+ T cells in acquired aplastic anemia. Study details: The average for DNA from sorted CD4+ and CD8+ cells was roughly 3 ug.

Germline-derived CDR1 and CDR2 are SGHAT and FQNNGV. There are 16 residues in the CDR3. Trimming took 0 bases from V and 6 from J, leaving 15 bases between them. Patients sequenced had flow cytometry evidence of CD8+CD57+ cell expansion. Investigators profiled TCR beta VDJ and CDR3 from genomic DNA template. TCRdb reprocessed the reads with MiXCR, giving one entry per CDR3 protein. The data show over 150,000 distinct CDR3 sequences, about 54% seen once. The receptor's source is a human donor with aplastic anemia. The V call is TRBV11-2, the J call TRBJ2-1; D is undetermined. Sequenced material: sorted CD4+, CD8+, or CD8+CD57+ T cells (not recorded which) from PBMCs. The CDR3 loop is CASSLEATIIFNEQFF. The CDR3 bases are TGTGCCAGCAGCTTAGAGGCTACGATAATATTCAATGAGCAGTTCTTC.